The rows below give T cell receptor beta chains drawn from one sample of a study of cytomegalovirus exposure and HLA in healthy donors. The protocol was immunoSEQ multiplex PCR, while the TCRdb copy is restricted to in-frame clones and leaves out a portion. The sample includes approximately 75,000 clones, around three quarters seen only once; the top ten take approximately 1%. The sample taken for sequencing was PBMCs. These receptors were collected from a male donor in good health and CMV-seronegative. Both conserved end residues are part of each CDR3. The order of the fields is D gene, V gene, J gene, CDR3 protein. A D gene is named only where the DNA matches it firmly.

TRBD2,TRBV29-1,TRBJ2-3,CSVVGREASHSQYF
.,TRBV20-1,TRBJ2-4,CSGSPFDIQYF
TRBD1,TRBV4-3,TRBJ2-7,CASSQAHRGTGEQYF
.,TRBV5-1,TRBJ2-1,CASSLATDNEQFF
.,TRBV5-1,TRBJ2-7,CASSLRPRAGSFDEQYF
TRBD1,TRBV9,TRBJ2-1,CASNTPGQGPYNEQFF
.,TRBV7-3,TRBJ1-1,CASSGGGMSTEAFF
.,TRBV29-1,TRBJ2-3,CSVGTSSTDTQYF
.,TRBV5-6,TRBJ1-1,CASSLDPGTRAEAFF
.,TRBV27,TRBJ1-5,CASSYRYGQPQNF
.,TRBV5-1,TRBJ2-5,CASSSDTIGETQYF
TRBD1,TRBV19,TRBJ2-7,CASRPGQGVYEQYF
TRBD1,TRBV19,TRBJ1-1,CASSNRGNTEAFF
TRBD1,TRBV29-1,TRBJ1-2,CSVVLTGKGYGYTF
.,TRBV30,TRBJ2-7,CAWSVRGEQYF
.,TRBV4-2,TRBJ2-3,CASSQDPGTSLRKQYF
.,TRBV10-3,TRBJ1-3,CAIAVGADGNTIYF
.,TRBV7-3,TRBJ1-1,CASSLSGGGNTEAFF
TRBD1,TRBV2,TRBJ2-1,CASSLADRDFYNEQFF
TRBD1,TRBV2,TRBJ1-1,CASSGGQGVVNTEAFF
TRBD2,TRBV6-6,TRBJ2-2,CASRGEGLTTGELFF
TRBD1,TRBV5-1,TRBJ1-2,CASSPGQGVIGGANYGYTF
.,TRBV25-1,TRBJ1-4,CASSLGRSSRNEKLFF
.,TRBV28,TRBJ1-5,CASSFWASNSNQPQHF
.,TRBV5-4,TRBJ1-1,CASSSSLRTEAFF
.,TRBV19,TRBJ2-1,CASSIAQNNEQFF
.,TRBV7-6,TRBJ2-2,CASSPSVNTGELFF
TRBD2,TRBV6-4,TRBJ2-1,CASSRTSGSSDEQFF